The 10 T cell receptor beta chains below come from one sample, sequenced in a study of cytomegalovirus exposure and HLA in healthy donors. Vbeta (60) and Jbeta (13) primers were used in the PCR. Only in-frame clones appear in the TCRdb table, and some are missing; sequencing was by immunoSEQ multiplex PCR. The sample carries 200,000 to 300,000 clones, about 81% recorded once. Material for sequencing was PBMCs. Every receptor here comes from a woman aged 55-69 years in good health and CMV-seropositive.

The V gene is TRBV7-7, the J gene TRBJ2-2; maybe TRBD1 (5 bases). V was shortened by 4 bases and J by 2 bases, with 11 bases between the two germline ends. The CDR3 has 15 amino acids. Germline lookup yields CDR1 SSHAT and CDR2 FNYEAQ (reference sequence). CDR3: CASSSQGTNTGELFF. The CDR3 bases are TGTGCCAGCAGCTCCCAGGGCACCAACACCGGGGAGCTGTTTTTT.

This clone was detected only once. At one boundary the junction diverges from the germline segment, which might be a read error. This chain uses TRBV7-9 with TRBJ2-6; tentatively, D is TRBD2 (5 bases). Germline-derived CDR1 and CDR2 are SEHNR and FQNEAQ (reference sequence). This CDR3 is 15 amino acids long. The CDR3 region is CSSGAEWSGANVLTF. DNA of the CDR3: TGTTCCAGCGGAGCTGAATGGTCTGGGGCCAACGTCCTGACTTTC. Supplemented by reference TRBV7-9 and TRBJ2-6, the full variable domain reads DTGVSQNPRHKITKRGQNVTFRCDPISEHNRLYWYRQTLGQGPEFLTYFQNEAQLEKSRLLSDRFSAERPKGSFSTLEIQRTEQGDSAMYLCSSGAEWSGANVLTFGAGSRLTVL.

This clone showed up just once. The chain employs TRBV7-9 and TRBJ2-1; the D gene is possibly TRBD2 (6 bases). CDR3 length: 14 amino acids. Germline V gene lookup returns CDR1 SEHNR and CDR2 FQNEAQ (reference sequence). V was trimmed by 5 bases and J by 1 base, leaving 9 bases between them. Written as DNA, the CDR3 is TGTGCCAGCAGCGATCGGGAGTCCTACAATGAGCAGTTCTTC. Its protein is CASSDRESYNEQFF.

This sequence joins TRBV7-9 and TRBJ2-7, with a possible D match to TRBD1 (5 bases). CDR1 is SEHNR, CDR2 FQNEAQ, per germline (reference sequence). The V and J ends lost 4 bases and 4 bases respectively, with 11 bases between them. The CDR3 totals 13 residues. The CDR3 here is CASSSSGQYEQYF. The CDR3 bases are TGTGCCAGCAGCTCATCAGGGCAGTACGAGCAGTACTTC.

This chain joins TRBV16 and TRBJ1-4; no firm D call. This CDR3 is built from 15 residues. Germline loops: CDR1 KGHSY, CDR2 FQNENV. Trimming shortened V by 2 bases and J by 7 bases, and 14 bases separated the two germline ends. The CDR3 DNA follows: TGTGCCAGCAGCCAAGGTCGGGGTGCGGGTGAAAAACTGTTTTTT. Amino acids: CASSQGRGAGEKLFF.

The gene calls are TRBV5-4 and TRBJ2-7; 8 bases align to TRBD2. This CDR3 contains 14 residues. The ends lost 1 base at V and 5 bases at J; junction bases unmatched: 5. Germline V gene sequence: CDR1 SGHNT, CDR2 YYREEE (reference sequence). The CDR3 DNA sequence: TGTGCCAGCAGCTTGCGGGGGGGAGGAGACGAGCAGTACTTC. It translates to CASSLRGGGDEQYF.

This chain links TRBV5-5 with TRBJ2-6; D uncertain. The CDR3 covers 15 residues. The V gene lost 0 bases and the J gene lost 3 bases, with 7 bases spanning the gap. Germline V gene sequence: CDR1 SGHKS, CDR2 YYEKEE (reference sequence). This CDR3 is CASSLGAGGANVLTF. CDR3 DNA sequence: TGTGCCAGCAGCTTGGGGGCCGGTGGGGCCAACGTCCTGACTTTC.

This chain joins TRBV5-6 and TRBJ1-2; tentatively, D is TRBD1 (5 bases). The CDR3 is 14 amino acids. V gave up 4 bases and J gave up 3 bases, with 13 bases separating them. The germline CDR1 and CDR2 sequences are SGHDT and YYEEEE. CDR3: CASSPSPTDYGYTF. The CDR3 DNA is TGTGCCAGCAGCCCCTCTCCGACAGACTATGGCTACACCTTC.

The rearrangement joins TRBV7-2 to TRBJ2-1; possible D gene TRBD2, 5 bases. Between the trimmed V and J ends, which lost 7 bases and 6 bases, there was a span of 13 bases. Germline-derived CDR1 and CDR2 are SGHTA and FQGNSA. This CDR3 spans 13 amino acids. For the CDR3, the DNA is TGTGCCAGCAAGGGCCTGGGAGCCAATGAGCAGTTCTTC. Encoded protein: CASKGLGANEQFF.

The chain couples TRBV5-1 to TRBJ2-2, with 10 bases aligning to TRBD1. Looked up from germline, CDR1 is SGHRS and CDR2 is YFSETQ. The CDR3 is 16 residues long. The ends lost 4 bases at V and 5 bases at J; junction bases unmatched: 8. CDR3 in DNA: TGCGCCAGCAGCAATACCGGGACAGGGGAGACCGGGGAGCTGTTTTTT. This sequence encodes CASSNTGTGETGELFF.